This T cell receptor (beta chain) was identified during a study of early T cells in non-severe SARS-CoV-2 infection. Whole-study context: Chains were unpaired, as sequencing was done on bulk RNA from unsorted whole blood.

CDR3 size: 15 residues. V lost 3 bases to trimming and J lost 6 bases; unmatched junction nucleotides: 8. Germline lookup yields CDR1 SGHAT and CDR2 FQNNGV. This clonotype has more than one count but fewer than ten. Separate cDNA molecules each had unique molecular identifiers attached to them. In TCRdb, the 5' RACE reads were re-called with MiXCR into one record per CDR3 protein. The sample includes 65,000 to 75,000 distinct CDR3 sequences, approximately 13% of them seen just once. The receptor's source is an adult who was a healthcare worker with PCR-confirmed SARS-CoV-2 infection or an uninfected control (not recorded which). This chain joins TRBV11-2 and TRBJ2-1; 7 bases agree with TRBD2. Sequencing was carried out using whole blood. CDR3 nucleotides: TGTGCCAGCAGCTTTGGGGGAGGGCCCTCCAATGAGCAGTTCTTC. The encoded protein is CASSFGGGPSNEQFF.